This T cell receptor beta chain was found in a study of T-cell memory formation after mild COVID-19. Study as a whole: For the most part, TCR clusters were specific to one donor. Study conclusions and caveats: A second wave expanding day 15 to 37 was CD4+-biased; contracting clones were balanced. The main location of contracting CD4+ clones was CM and EM, and that of contracting CD8+ clones was EMRA.

After 5'RACE with constant-segment primers, TCR alpha and TCR beta cDNA libraries carrying sample barcodes and UMIs were obtained. Via MiXCR, TCRdb re-called the 5' RACE reads, giving one row per CDR3 protein. The sample lists fewer than 650,000 distinct CDR3 sequences; 17% were seen once. Remarks on this clonotype: The antigen is undetermined.

CDR3 length: 15 amino acids. V shed 0 bases and J shed 1 base, with 10 bases lying between them. Material: PBMCs or a T cell subset sorted from them (not recorded which). V is TRBV12-3 or TRBV12-4 and J is TRBJ2-7, with D possibly matching TRBD2 (5 bases). The clonotype originates from an adult woman who had mild COVID-19 (a few samples of this study predate the infection). Cell type and time point are not known. This CDR3 reads CASSLAHGLSYEQYF. The CDR3 DNA is TGTGCCAGCAGTTTAGCCCACGGACTGTCCTACGAGCAGTACTTC.